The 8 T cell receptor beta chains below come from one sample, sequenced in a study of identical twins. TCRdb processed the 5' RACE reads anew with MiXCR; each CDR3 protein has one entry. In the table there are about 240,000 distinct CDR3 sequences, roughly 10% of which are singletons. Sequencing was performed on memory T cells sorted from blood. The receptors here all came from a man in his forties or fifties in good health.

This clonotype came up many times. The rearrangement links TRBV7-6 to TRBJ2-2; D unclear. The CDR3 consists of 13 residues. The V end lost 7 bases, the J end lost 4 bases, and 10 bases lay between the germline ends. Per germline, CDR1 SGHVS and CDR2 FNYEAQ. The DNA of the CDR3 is TGTGCCAGCAAAAAGGCCAGCACCGGGGAGCTGTTTTTT. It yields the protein CASKKASTGELFF.

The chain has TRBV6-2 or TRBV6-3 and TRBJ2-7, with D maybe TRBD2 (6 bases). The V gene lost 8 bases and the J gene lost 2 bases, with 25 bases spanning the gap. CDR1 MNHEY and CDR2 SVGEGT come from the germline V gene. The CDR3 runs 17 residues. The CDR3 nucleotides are TGTGCCAGCTGGGGGGTACAGAACCTCACAAGGGCCTACGAGCAGTACTTC. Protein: CASWGVQNLTRAYEQYF.

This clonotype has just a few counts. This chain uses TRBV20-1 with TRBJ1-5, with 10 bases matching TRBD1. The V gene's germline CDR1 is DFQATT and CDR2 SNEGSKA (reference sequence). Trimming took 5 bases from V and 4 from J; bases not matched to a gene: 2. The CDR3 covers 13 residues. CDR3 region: CSASGQGNQPQHF. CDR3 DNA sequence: TGCAGTGCTTCGGGACAGGGGAATCAGCCCCAGCATTTT.

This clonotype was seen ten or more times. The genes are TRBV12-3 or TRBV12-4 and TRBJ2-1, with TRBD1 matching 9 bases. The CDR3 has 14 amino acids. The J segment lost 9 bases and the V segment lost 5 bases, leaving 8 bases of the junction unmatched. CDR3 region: CASSTPGQGGEQFF. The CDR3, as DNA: TGTGCCAGCAGTACCCCGGGACAGGGCGGTGAGCAGTTCTTC.

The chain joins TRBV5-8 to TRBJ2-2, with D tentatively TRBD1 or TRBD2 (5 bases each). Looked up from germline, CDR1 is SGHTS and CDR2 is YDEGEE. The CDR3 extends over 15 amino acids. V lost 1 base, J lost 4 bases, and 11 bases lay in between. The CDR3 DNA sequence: TGTGCCAGCAGCTTGTTCAGGGCGGGCACCGGGGAGCTGTTTTTT. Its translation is CASSLFRAGTGELFF.

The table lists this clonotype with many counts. CDR3 sequence (DNA): TGCGCCAGCAGCCAGGGATGGACAGGGGCCTACGAGCAGTACTTC. Amino acids: CASSQGWTGAYEQYF. The gene calls are TRBV4-1 and TRBJ2-7; 9 bases agree with TRBD1. The germline CDR1 and CDR2 sequences are MGHRA and YSYEKL. J was trimmed by 2 bases and V by 3 bases; bases with no gene match: 5. This CDR3 comprises 15 residues.

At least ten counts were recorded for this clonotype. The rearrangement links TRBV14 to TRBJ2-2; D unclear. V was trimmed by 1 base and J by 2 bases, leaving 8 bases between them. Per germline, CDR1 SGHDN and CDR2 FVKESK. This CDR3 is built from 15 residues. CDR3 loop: CASSQVITNTGELFF. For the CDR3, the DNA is TGTGCCAGCAGCCAAGTAATAACAAACACCGGGGAGCTGTTTTTT. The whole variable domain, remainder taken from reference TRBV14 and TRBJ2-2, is EAGVTQFPSHSVIEKGQTVTLRCDPISGHDNLYWYRRVMGKEIKFLLHFVKESKQDESGMPNNRFLAERTGGTYSTLKVQPAELEDSGVYFCASSQVITNTGELFFGEGSRLTVL.

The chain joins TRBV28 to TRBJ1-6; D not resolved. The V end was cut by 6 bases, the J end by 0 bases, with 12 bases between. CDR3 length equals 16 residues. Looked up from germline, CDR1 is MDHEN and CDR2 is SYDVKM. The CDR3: CASSADKSSYNSPLHF. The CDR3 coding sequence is TGTGCCAGCAGCGCCGACAAGAGCTCCTATAATTCACCCCTCCACTTT. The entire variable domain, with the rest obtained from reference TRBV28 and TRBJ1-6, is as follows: DVKVTQSSRYLVKRTGEKVFLECVQDMDHENMFWYRQDPGLGLRLIYFSYDVKMKEKGDIPEGYSVSREKKERFSLILESASTNQTSMYLCASSADKSSYNSPLHFGNGTRLTVT.